These 31 T cell receptor beta chains originate from one sample sequenced in a study of radiotherapy plus CTLA-4 blockade in lung cancer. Here immunoSEQ multiplex PCR was the method, and the copy in TCRdb shows in-frame clones only, minus some. The sample has over 80,000 clones, approximately 86% seen once; the top ten hold roughly 17%. Material: peripheral blood, obtained from a patient treated with radiotherapy plus ipilimumab. These receptors all stem from a human donor with non-small cell lung cancer that progressed on radiotherapy plus ipilimumab.

This clone appeared a few times. J is TRBJ2-1 and V is TRBV9, with 10 bases that match TRBD2. Germline trimming cut 0 bases from V and 7 bases from J; bases unmatched to any gene: 4. CDR3 length: 15 amino acids. CDR1 SGDLS and CDR2 YYNGEE come from the germline V gene. For the CDR3, the DNA is TGTGCCAGCAGCGTAGCCAGCGGGGGGGCTAATGAGCAGTTCTTC. Protein sequence: CASSVASGGANEQFF.

The rearrangement joins TRBV7-8 to TRBJ2-7; 9 bases are a match to TRBD1. After removal of 5 bases from V and 6 bases from J, the junction contained 8 bases not matched to a gene. Germline V gives CDR1 SGHVS, CDR2 FQNEAQ. The CDR3 totals 14 residues. The CDR3 is CASSRLGQGGEQYF. The CDR3 bases are TGTGCCAGCAGCCGGCTGGGACAGGGAGGCGAGCAGTACTTC.

The chain recombines TRBV11-2 with TRBJ2-5, with TRBD1 identical over 8 bases. There are 17 residues in the CDR3. J lost 5 bases, V lost 0 bases, and 11 bases had no gene match. The V gene's germline CDR1 is SGHAT and CDR2 FQNNGV. The CDR3 protein is CASSLEYGAGGRETQYF. DNA of the CDR3: TGTGCCAGCAGCTTAGAGTATGGGGCAGGGGGCCGGGAGACCCAGTACTTC.

This chain joins TRBV13 and TRBJ2-1; 9 bases line up with TRBD2. There are 14 residues in the CDR3. Germline loops: CDR1 PRHDT, CDR2 FYEKMQ (reference sequence). V lost 3 bases and J lost 5; bases outside the gene matches: 2. The chain's CDR3 is CASSLGLANNEQFF. The CDR3 nucleotides are TGTGCCAGCAGCTTGGGACTAGCTAACAATGAGCAGTTCTTC.

This clone was seen once. The chain has TRBV7-2 and TRBJ2-5; 10 positions match TRBD1. Germline assignment: CDR1 SGHTA and CDR2 FQGNSA. Unmatched junction bases numbered 10, after V lost 5 bases and J lost 7 bases. The CDR3 is made up of 15 amino acids. The CDR3 bases are TGTGCCAGCAGCCCTCGGGACAGGGGAACGGGGACCCAGTACTTC. Translating gives CASSPRDRGTGTQYF.

This rearrangement joins TRBV27 to TRBJ1-5; no clear D. Germline assignment: CDR1 MNHEY and CDR2 SMNVEV (reference sequence). This CDR3 contains 14 residues. Trimming took off 0 bases at V and 1 base at J, with 4 bases between the two ends. As DNA, the CDR3 is TGTGCCAGCAGTTTATCTTACAGCAATCAGCCCCAGCATTTT. This encodes CASSLSYSNQPQHF.

This rearrangement joins TRBV27 to TRBJ1-2, with 7 bases lining up with TRBD1. J gave up 0 bases and V 6 bases, and 7 bases lay outside the gene matches. Germline V gene data show CDR1 as MNHEY and CDR2 as SMNVEV (reference sequence). The CDR3 is made up of 15 amino acids. CDR3 coding DNA: TGTGCCAGCAGATCCCCGGACAGGTCTAACTATGGCTACACCTTC. Residues: CASRSPDRSNYGYTF.

The V and J genes are TRBV19 and TRBJ2-7; D possibly corresponds to TRBD2 (5 bases). V was cut by 6 bases and J by 2 bases, with 20 bases left in between. Germline V gene sequence: CDR1 LNHDA, CDR2 SQIVND (reference sequence). The CDR3 spans 16 residues. In DNA form, the CDR3 reads TGTGCCAGTAGCACACATCTAGCTAACCACCCCTACGAGCAGTACTTC. Its protein product is CASSTHLANHPYEQYF.

The chain uses TRBV18 and TRBJ1-1; D gene ambiguous. V was cut by 6 bases and J by 0 bases, with 11 bases left in between. CDR1 is KGHSH, CDR2 LQKENI, per germline. The length of the CDR3 is 14 residues. CDR3 bases: TGTGCCAGCTCCCCGCAGCGCATGAACACTGAAGCTTTCTTT. Translation gives CASSPQRMNTEAFF.

The chain joins TRBV4-2 to TRBJ2-7; 13 nucleotides agree with TRBD2. CDR3 length: 15 residues. Looked up from germline, CDR1 is LGHNA and CDR2 is YNFKEQ. Unmatched junction bases numbered 7, after V lost 4 bases and J lost 7 bases. The CDR3 protein is CASSLRTSGSWEQYF. The CDR3, as DNA: TGTGCCAGCAGCCTTCGGACTAGCGGGAGTTGGGAGCAGTACTTC.

The rearrangement links TRBV30 to TRBJ1-3, with 12 bases that match TRBD1. Germline V lookup: CDR1 GTSNPN, CDR2 SVGIG (reference sequence). The CDR3 extends over 17 amino acids. Losses at the gene ends were 1 base for V and 0 bases for J; bases not matched to a gene: 4. Written as DNA, the CDR3 is TGTGCCTGGAGTGCCCGGGACAGGGGGCCCTCTGGAAACACCATATATTTT. Amino acids: CAWSARDRGPSGNTIYF.

This chain links TRBV7-9 with TRBJ1-2; possible D gene TRBD1, 5 bases. CDR1 SEHNR and CDR2 FQNEAQ come from the germline V gene (reference sequence). V lost 2 bases and J 3 bases, leaving 16 bases between the germline ends. The CDR3 has 16 residues. The CDR3 region is CASSLRGEVLHYGYTF. CDR3 bases: TGTGCCAGCAGCTTACGAGGGGAAGTCCTACACTATGGCTACACCTTC. Complete variable domain (other parts from reference TRBV7-9 and TRBJ1-2): DTGVSQNPRHKITKRGQNVTFRCDPISEHNRLYWYRQTLGQGPEFLTYFQNEAQLEKSRLLSDRFSAERPKGSFSTLEIQRTEQGDSAMYLCASSLRGEVLHYGYTFGSGTRLTVV.

This chain uses TRBV5-1 with TRBJ2-6; D may be TRBD2 (5 bases). The CDR3 length is 16 residues. Trimming took off 2 bases at V and 0 bases at J, with 9 bases between the two ends. Germline-derived CDR1 and CDR2 are SGHRS and YFSETQ. This CDR3 is CASSFAGNSGANVLTF. Written as DNA, the CDR3 is TGCGCCAGCAGCTTCGCGGGTAACTCTGGGGCCAACGTCCTGACTTTC.

This rearrangement joins TRBV11-3 to TRBJ2-3; 10 nucleotides align to TRBD2. With 5 bases clipped from V and 2 bases from J, the junction kept 10 bases outside the gene matches. The length of the CDR3 is 17 residues. Germline CDR1 is SGHNT and CDR2 is YENEEA. The CDR3: CASSLAWTSGNTDTQYF. CDR3 nucleotide sequence: TGTGCCAGCAGCCTCGCTTGGACTAGCGGAAACACAGATACGCAGTATTTT.

The genes are TRBV11-3 and TRBJ1-3; the D is unclear. The CDR3 is made up of 16 amino acids. Germline CDR1 and CDR2: SGHNT and YENEEA. The germline V and J ends were trimmed by 5 bases and 0 bases, with 14 bases remaining between them. CDR3 bases: TGTGCCAGCAGCCCTACTACGGGTGACTCTGGAAACACCATATATTTT. This codes for CASSPTTGDSGNTIYF.

The chain joins TRBV4-2 to TRBJ2-3; D could derive from TRBD1 or TRBD2 (5 bases each). Between the trimmed V and J ends, which lost 0 bases and 2 bases, there was a span of 15 bases. Germline V gene sequence: CDR1 LGHNA, CDR2 YNFKEQ. CDR3 length equals 17 residues. CDR3 bases: TGTGCCAGCAGCCAAGATTGGACCGGGACCTACACAGATACGCAGTATTTT. Translating it yields CASSQDWTGTYTDTQYF.

The chain recombines TRBV30 with TRBJ1-1, with 7 bases lining up with TRBD1. After removal of 0 bases from V and 4 bases from J, the junction contained 2 bases not matched to a gene. The CDR3 runs 13 residues. Germline loops: CDR1 GTSNPN, CDR2 SVGIG (reference sequence). CDR3 bases: TGTGCCTGGAGTGTAGGGGGCGGCACTGAAGCTTTCTTT. Its translation: CAWSVGGGTEAFF.

The chain links TRBV7-9 to TRBJ1-4; D might be TRBD1 (6 bases). The CDR3 loop spans 15 amino acids. V lost 5 bases and J 8 bases, leaving 18 bases between the germline ends. Germline CDR1 and CDR2: SEHNR and FQNEAQ (reference sequence). The CDR3: CASSPEAGEGEKLFF. CDR3 in DNA: TGTGCCAGCAGCCCCGAAGCAGGGGAGGGCGAAAAACTGTTTTTT.

The V gene is TRBV19, the J gene TRBJ2-3; D not resolved. V dropped 4 bases and J dropped 0 bases, with 5 bases sitting between them. The CDR3 loop spans 13 amino acids. Germline V gene lookup returns CDR1 LNHDA and CDR2 SQIVND (reference sequence). The CDR3 DNA follows: TGTGCCAGTAGTACCACTAGCACAGATACGCAGTATTTT. It encodes CASSTTSTDTQYF.

This chain joins TRBV5-1 and TRBJ1-1; 7 bases map to TRBD1. V shed 0 bases and J 2 bases; nucleotides not matched to a gene: 4. CDR1 and CDR2 from the germline V gene are SGHRS and YFSETQ. The CDR3 totals 15 residues. CDR3 in amino acids: CASSLGQGINTEAFF. CDR3 DNA: TGCGCCAGCAGCTTGGGACAGGGAATTAACACTGAAGCTTTCTTT.

The genes are TRBV5-6 and TRBJ1-2; 9 bases map to TRBD1. This CDR3 contains 13 residues. CDR1 is SGHDT and CDR2 is YYEEEE in the germline V gene. With 3 bases clipped from V and 8 bases from J, the junction kept 5 bases outside the gene matches. The CDR3 loop reads CASSSDRGGGYTF. The CDR3 DNA reads TGTGCCAGCAGCTCGGACAGGGGTGGCGGCTACACCTTC.

This chain joins TRBV28 and TRBJ1-6; weak D call: TRBD1 (6 bases). Deletions cut 3 bases from V and 7 bases from J, with 10 bases between. The CDR3 has 14 amino acids. Looked up from germline, CDR1 is MDHEN and CDR2 is SYDVKM. CDR3 DNA: TGTGCCAGCAGTTTCGGGGGGGCAAATTCACCCCTCCACTTT. Its protein is CASSFGGANSPLHF. The full variable domain, with the rest looked up from reference TRBV28 and TRBJ1-6, is DVKVTQSSRYLVKRTGEKVFLECVQDMDHENMFWYRQDPGLGLRLIYFSYDVKMKEKGDIPEGYSVSREKKERFSLILESASTNQTSMYLCASSFGGANSPLHFGNGTRLTVT.

This clone was observed once. The chain employs TRBV5-6 and TRBJ1-1; 7 nucleotides match TRBD1. V lost 0 bases to trimming and J lost 0 bases; unmatched junction nucleotides: 2. Per germline, CDR1 SGHDT and CDR2 YYEEEE. The CDR3 runs 15 residues. The chain's CDR3 is CASSLGQGLNTEAFF. CDR3 coding DNA: TGTGCCAGCAGCTTGGGACAGGGATTGAACACTGAAGCTTTCTTT.

The rearrangement joins TRBV5-4 to TRBJ2-7; D is unresolved. The V and J ends lost 7 bases and 3 bases respectively, with 17 bases between them. In germline, CDR1 is SGHNT, CDR2 YYREEE (reference sequence). The CDR3 runs 14 residues. CDR3 nucleotide sequence: TGTGCCAGCGGCGAACGCGGACGGAACTACGAGCAGTACTTC. This encodes CASGERGRNYEQYF.

The rearrangement joins TRBV28 to TRBJ2-7; TRBD2 might be the D (6 bases). The CDR3 spans 14 residues. The V gene's germline CDR1 is MDHEN and CDR2 SYDVKM. Trimming took off 3 bases at V and 2 bases at J, with 11 bases between the two ends. The CDR3 DNA reads as TGTGCCAGCAGTTTTGGAGGGGCGACCTACGAGCAGTACTTC. Protein: CASSFGGATYEQYF.

The chain combines TRBV6-6 with TRBJ2-3, with 7 bases that match TRBD2. Germline V lookup: CDR1 MNHNY, CDR2 SVGAGI (reference sequence). This CDR3 comprises 14 residues. J lost 2 bases, V lost 6 bases, and 5 bases had no gene match. Written as DNA, the CDR3 is TGTGCCAGCAGCCCCGGGGGGACCACAGATACGCAGTATTTT. It codes for CASSPGGTTDTQYF.

The rearrangement links TRBV18 to TRBJ1-4, with 10 bases lining up with TRBD1. Germline CDR1 reads KGHSH; CDR2 reads LQKENI. With 5 bases clipped from V and 7 bases from J, the junction kept 4 bases outside the gene matches. The CDR3 totals 14 residues. The CDR3 sequence is CASSKDRGSEKLFF. CDR3 nucleotides: TGTGCCAGCTCAAAGGACAGGGGGAGTGAAAAACTGTTTTTT.

This chain uses TRBV29-1 with TRBJ2-7, with 7 bases aligning to TRBD1. Trimming took 2 bases from V and 3 from J; bases not matched to a gene: 7. The CDR3 is 14 residues long. Germline V gene data show CDR1 as SQVTM and CDR2 as ANQGSEA. The chain's CDR3 is CSVERVTGFYEQYF. CDR3 DNA sequence: TGCAGCGTTGAAAGGGTGACAGGGTTCTACGAGCAGTACTTC.

V usage is TRBV15 and J usage is TRBJ2-2, with D uncertain. The CDR3 length is 12 residues. Trimming removed 5 bases from V and 7 bases from J, with 8 bases in between. Germline V lookup: CDR1 LNHNV, CDR2 YYDKDF (reference sequence). Here the CDR3 reads CATSPGLGELFF. The CDR3 DNA follows: TGTGCCACCAGCCCCGGTCTCGGGGAGCTGTTTTTT.

V is TRBV10-3 and J is TRBJ2-3, with D unresolved. From germline, CDR1 is ENHRY and CDR2 SYGVKD. V shed 0 bases and J shed 6 bases, with 13 bases lying between them. This CDR3 has 15 residues. CDR3 amino acids: CAISESSASTDTQYF. The CDR3 region has the DNA TGTGCCATCAGTGAGTCCTCCGCTTCCACGGATACGCAGTATTTT.

The count of this clone is one. The chain couples TRBV28 to TRBJ2-4; tentative D call: TRBD2 (5 bases). The CDR3 consists of 15 residues. The germline gives CDR1 MDHEN, CDR2 SYDVKM. The ends were cut back, 1 base at V and 9 bases at J, with 16 bases in the middle. The CDR3 loop reads CASSLSAGLSGIQYF. Here the CDR3 DNA reads TGTGCCAGCAGTTTATCAGCTGGTCTAAGCGGCATTCAGTACTTC.